The source of this T cell receptor beta chain is a study of shared clonotypes between healthy human individuals. Findings of the study overall: An effect of sequencing depth on clonotype sharing among donors was expected. It was observed that about 5% of naive CD4 clonotypes were shared across a handful of donors. Donors were few, which limited the genetic and exposure-history diversity represented. Rarefaction demonstrated incomplete sorted-subset sequencing despite large depth.

The germline V gene encodes CDR1 MDHEN and CDR2 SYDVKM. This CDR3 is built from 11 residues. V was trimmed by 2 bases and J by 5 bases, leaving 3 bases between them. On this clone: Its antigen is not known.

This table comes from immunoSEQ multiplex PCR, and its TCRdb copy is limited to in-frame clones, with some not included. The table records 730,000 or so clones, approximately 75% of them present only once. The chain is built from TRBV28 and TRBJ1-2; D is undetermined. Sequenced material: memory CD4+ T cells sorted from blood. The subset was: CD45RA-negative fraction. This receptor was obtained from a woman aged 30 to 39 in good health. The chain's CDR3 is CASSLKYGYTF. Here the CDR3 DNA reads TGTGCCAGCAGTTTAAAATATGGCTACACCTTC.